What follows are 32 T cell receptor beta chains derived from one specimen sequenced in a study of cytotoxic CD8 clonotypes in ibrutinib-treated CLL (dated by TCRdb to the early 2020s). Libraries were built with the immunoSEQ multiplex PCR assay. This is the immuneACCESS table as TCRdb keeps it, with only in-frame sequences that have V and J called. A part of the clones is gone; compared with another copy, unresolved V genes explain less than half, and the rest is unexplained. This sample has about 63,000 clones in its table, and 45% to 65% of those were observed once. The top ten hold about 15% of the sample. Per the publication, the time point label means: approximately eleven months on ibrutinib. The sequencing here drew on PBMCs, taken after 12 months of ibrutinib treatment. These receptors were collected from a human donor with chronic lymphocytic leukemia.

The V gene is TRBV28, the J gene TRBJ2-1; 13 bases map to TRBD2. CDR1 and CDR2 (germline): MDHEN, SYDVKM. The CDR3 runs 15 residues. Trimming cost V 6 bases and J 8 bases; bases outside gene matches: 7. In nucleotides, the CDR3 is TGTGCCAGCAGGGACCCTGGACTAGCGGGAGATGAGCAGTTCTTC. Its protein is CASRDPGLAGDEQFF.

This clone has just a few counts. The chain recombines TRBV10-3 with TRBJ1-2; 8 nucleotides align to TRBD1. V shed 5 bases, J shed 0 bases, and the junction held 8 bases outside the gene matches. Germline lookup yields CDR1 ENHRY and CDR2 SYGVKD. The CDR3 totals 16 residues. CDR3 loop: CAISRQGSFSNYGYTF. CDR3 bases: TGTGCCATCAGTCGACAGGGGTCCTTCTCTAACTATGGCTACACCTTC.

The CDR3, as DNA: TGTGCCAGCCAAGAGACCCAGTACTTC. Translated, it gives CASQETQYF. The chain is built from TRBV9 and TRBJ2-5; D remains unclear. The CDR3 sequence is 9 residues long. Germline CDR1 SGDLS, CDR2 YYNGEE. The V gene lost 7 bases and the J gene lost 2 bases, with 0 bases spanning the gap.

V and J are TRBV5-8 and TRBJ2-1; 7 nucleotides line up with TRBD2. Germline V lookup: CDR1 SGHTS, CDR2 YDEGEE. CDR3 size: 17 residues. With V trimmed by 5 bases and J by 10 bases, 21 bases remained unmatched. The CDR3 protein is CASRPFVGPGGVREQFF. CDR3 nucleotide sequence: TGTGCCAGCAGGCCATTTGTTGGACCGGGGGGAGTAAGAGAGCAGTTCTTC.

The rearrangement links TRBV7-6 to TRBJ2-1; 7 bases agree with TRBD2. This CDR3 is 15 amino acids long. With 1 base clipped from V and 4 bases from J, the junction kept 4 bases outside the gene matches. CDR1 SGHVS and CDR2 FNYEAQ come from the germline V gene. CDR3 protein: CASSLGGGLYNEQFF. The CDR3, as DNA: TGTGCCAGCAGCTTAGGGGGGGGTTTGTACAATGAGCAGTTCTTC. The whole variable domain, filled in from reference TRBV7-6 and TRBJ2-1, reads GAGVSQSPRYKVTKRGQDVALRCDPISGHVSLYWYRQALGQGPEFLTYFNYEAQQDKSGLPNDRFSAERPEGSISTLTIQRTEQRDSAMYRCASSLGGGLYNEQFFGPGTRLTVL.

The chain recombines TRBV28 with TRBJ1-2; D might be TRBD1 (5 bases). The CDR3 extends over 14 amino acids. V dropped 1 base and J dropped 10 bases, with 16 bases sitting between them. Germline assignment: CDR1 MDHEN and CDR2 SYDVKM. The CDR3 DNA sequence: TGTGCCAGCAGTTTATATGGCCCCAAAGGGGACTACACCTTC. Its translation is CASSLYGPKGDYTF.

This sequence joins TRBV27 and TRBJ1-5, with unresolved D. Germline values: CDR1 MNHEY, CDR2 SMNVEV (reference sequence). With 8 bases removed from V and 4 bases from J, the gap between germline ends came to 30 bases. The CDR3 extends over 19 amino acids. CDR3 DNA sequence: TGTGCCAGCCAACCCCGAAGCCTTTCCGGGCCTCGCGGGAATCAGCCCCAGCATTTT. Translated: CASQPRSLSGPRGNQPQHF.

This chain links TRBV5-1 with TRBJ2-1, with D perhaps matching TRBD1 (6 bases). The V gene lost 5 bases and the J gene lost 3 bases, with 12 bases spanning the gap. The CDR3 length is 14 residues. The germline V gene encodes CDR1 SGHRS and CDR2 YFSETQ. The CDR3 region is CASRYTGRYNEQFF. The DNA of the CDR3 is TGCGCCAGCAGATATACAGGGCGCTACAATGAGCAGTTCTTC.

This rearrangement joins TRBV20-1 to TRBJ2-5; no reliable D call. The CDR3 has 11 residues. V lost 4 bases and J lost 1, with 4 bases in between. The V gene's germline CDR1 is DFQATT and CDR2 SNEGSKA (reference sequence). CDR3 nucleotides: TGCAGTGCTAAGGGCCAAGAGACCCAGTACTTC. This encodes CSAKGQETQYF.

The chain combines TRBV10-1 with TRBJ1-1, with 7 bases matching TRBD1. Germline-derived CDR1 and CDR2 are WNHNN and SYGVQD (reference sequence). CDR3 length: 13 residues. The V gene end was trimmed by 5 bases and the J gene end by 5 bases; junction bases not matched to a gene: 5. CDR3 sequence (DNA): TGCGCCAGCAGTCGAACAGGGGAAACTGAAGCTTTCTTT. Translation: CASSRTGETEAFF.

The V gene is TRBV18, the J gene TRBJ1-2, with TRBD1 matching 8 bases. Germline V CDR1 and CDR2: KGHSH, LQKENI. The CDR3 is made up of 17 amino acids. With V trimmed by 6 bases and J by 6 bases, 18 bases remained unmatched. CDR3 loop: CASSSIPGTGGRDGYTF. CDR3 DNA sequence: TGTGCCAGCTCGTCAATCCCGGGGACAGGCGGTAGAGATGGCTACACCTTC.

There are a few counts of this clone. The chain joins TRBV7-9 to TRBJ2-1; the D gene is possibly TRBD2 (6 bases). The V gene lost 4 bases and the J gene lost 6 bases, with 16 bases spanning the gap. CDR3 length: 15 residues. CDR1 and CDR2 (germline): SEHNR, FQNEAQ (reference sequence). CDR3 residues: CASSSQGGIVNEQFF. DNA for the CDR3: TGTGCCAGCAGCTCTCAGGGCGGGATCGTCAATGAGCAGTTCTTC.

The chain uses TRBV5-1 and TRBJ2-2; the match to TRBD1 covers 8 bases. V was pared by 2 bases and J by 0 bases, with 6 bases of the junction left unmatched. The CDR3 length is 17 residues. Germline CDR1 is SGHRS and CDR2 is YFSETQ. The CDR3 loop is CASSLTGGGANTGELFF. The CDR3 DNA is TGCGCCAGCAGCTTAACAGGGGGTGGTGCGAACACCGGGGAGCTGTTTTTT.

This clone was observed a handful of times. The rearrangement joins TRBV6-6 to TRBJ1-6; the D gene is possibly TRBD1 (6 bases). In germline, CDR1 is MNHNY, CDR2 SVGAGI (reference sequence). Trimming shortened V by 6 bases and J by 11 bases, and 11 bases separated the two germline ends. The CDR3 is made up of 12 amino acids. CDR3 nucleotide sequence: TGTGCCAGCAGACAGGGCCCGGCACCCCTCCACTTT. This codes for CASRQGPAPLHF.

This chain connects TRBV6-4 to TRBJ2-2; D possibly uses TRBD1 or TRBD2 (5 bases each). CDR3 size: 15 residues. CDR1 is MRHNA and CDR2 is SNTAGT in the germline V gene. Trimming removed 5 bases at V and 1 base at J, with 11 bases between. The CDR3 region has the DNA TGTGCCAGCAGTCCGGGACGGGGGAACACCGGGGAGCTGTTTTTT. This translates into CASSPGRGNTGELFF.

By share, this clone ranks as medium-sized. The V gene is TRBV29-1, the J gene TRBJ1-5, with TRBD1 matching over 8 bases. The CDR3 spans 12 residues. J lost 6 bases, V lost 7 bases, and 5 bases had no gene match. Germline V gene data show CDR1 as SQVTM and CDR2 as ANQGSEA. The CDR3 sequence: CSAGGASQPQHF. The CDR3, as DNA: TGCAGCGCAGGGGGCGCGAGTCAGCCCCAGCATTTT.

The rearrangement uses TRBV11-2 and TRBJ2-7; D gene uncertain. CDR3 length: 13 amino acids. Trimming took off 3 bases at V and 2 bases at J, with 8 bases between the two ends. The germline V gene encodes CDR1 SGHAT and CDR2 FQNNGV. CDR3 protein: CASSFIETYEQYF. In DNA, the CDR3 is TGTGCCAGCAGCTTTATCGAAACCTACGAGCAGTACTTC.

The rearrangement links TRBV19 to TRBJ2-1; 8 bases line up with TRBD2. CDR1 and CDR2 from the germline V gene are LNHDA and SQIVND (reference sequence). V gave up 5 bases and J gave up 4 bases; unmatched junction bases: 10. This CDR3 has 16 residues. CDR3 DNA: TGTGCCAGTAGTTTCCACCGGGGGGGCCTTTACAATGAGCAGTTCTTC. It codes for CASSFHRGGLYNEQFF.

V and J are TRBV10-3 and TRBJ1-2; TRBD1 agrees at 7 bases. In germline, CDR1 is ENHRY, CDR2 SYGVKD. This CDR3 is built from 14 residues. The junction had 15 bases not matched to a gene; V was cut back by 10 bases and J by 7 bases. The CDR3 spells CATGGSGTVGGYTF. The CDR3 bases are TGTGCCACGGGCGGATCCGGGACAGTAGGTGGCTACACCTTC.

This sequence joins TRBV5-6 and TRBJ1-3; a possible D gene is TRBD1 (6 bases). V shed 0 bases and J shed 2 bases, with 18 bases lying between them. Germline loops: CDR1 SGHDT, CDR2 YYEEEE. This CDR3 has 18 residues. The CDR3 DNA is TGTGCCAGCAGCTTGGAAGGGGGTCGGAGAGGCGCTGGAAACACCATATATTTT. It is translated as CASSLEGGRRGAGNTIYF.

The gene calls are TRBV28 and TRBJ2-5, with a possible D match to TRBD1 (5 bases). The CDR3 sequence is 13 residues long. In germline, CDR1 is MDHEN, CDR2 SYDVKM. Deletions cut 5 bases from V and 5 bases from J, with 12 bases between. The CDR3 region is CASSPDSWETQYF. In DNA, the CDR3 is TGTGCCAGCAGTCCCGACAGCTGGGAGACCCAGTACTTC.

This clone was seen a single time. The chain joins TRBV5-1 to TRBJ2-2; D gene ambiguous. This CDR3 spans 12 amino acids. V was cut by 4 bases and J by 7 bases, with 8 bases left in between. Germline CDR1 is SGHRS and CDR2 is YFSETQ. In DNA form, the CDR3 reads TGCGCCAGCAGCAGGGATGGCGGGGAGCTGTTTTTT. Its protein product is CASSRDGGELFF.

V is TRBV2 and J is TRBJ1-2; no reliable D call. V lost 2 bases and J 10 bases, leaving 5 bases between the germline ends. CDR1 is SNHLY and CDR2 is FYNNEI in the germline V gene. The CDR3 totals 10 residues. The CDR3: CASSERHYTF. The CDR3 coding sequence is TGTGCCAGCAGTGAAAGGCACTACACCTTC.

The genes are TRBV7-2 and TRBJ1-1; possible D gene TRBD1, 6 bases. The CDR3 consists of 12 residues. V dropped 5 bases and J dropped 11 bases, with 15 bases sitting between them. CDR1 is SGHTA, CDR2 FQGNSA, per germline. CDR3 protein: CASSQQGLEAFF. Written as DNA, the CDR3 is TGTGCCAGCAGCCAACAGGGTTTGGAGGCTTTCTTT. The whole variable domain, remainder taken from reference TRBV7-2 and TRBJ1-1, is GAGVSQSPSNKVTEKGKDVELRCDPISGHTALYWYRQSLGQGLEFLIYFQGNSAPDKSGLPSDRFSAERTGGSVSTLTIQRTQQEDSAVYLCASSQQGLEAFFGQGTRLTVV.

The gene calls are TRBV9 and TRBJ2-1, with D possibly matching TRBD1 (5 bases). Trimming cost V 1 base and J 12 bases, with 17 bases left between them. CDR3 length: 14 amino acids. Germline CDR1 is SGDLS and CDR2 is YYNGEE. This chain's CDR3 is CASSVSVEGAGQFF. The CDR3 region has the DNA TGTGCCAGCAGCGTAAGCGTAGAAGGGGCTGGGCAGTTCTTC.

CDR3 region: CASSSPVEQYF. CDR3 sequence (DNA): TGTGCCAGCAGTTCCCCTGTCGAGCAGTACTTC. The rearrangement uses TRBV28 and TRBJ2-7; D gene unclear. The germline V gene has CDR1 MDHEN and CDR2 SYDVKM. The CDR3 runs 11 residues. Trimming shortened V by 4 bases and J by 6 bases, and 7 bases separated the two germline ends.

As DNA, the CDR3 is TGCGCCAGCAGCTTGGAGGGGATCTATGGCTACACCTTC. Translated, it gives CASSLEGIYGYTF. This chain uses TRBV5-1 with TRBJ1-2; possible D gene TRBD1, 5 bases. CDR3 size: 13 residues. Trimming took off 0 bases at V and 4 bases at J, with 7 bases between the two ends. Germline loops: CDR1 SGHRS, CDR2 YFSETQ. Filled out from reference TRBV5-1 and TRBJ1-2, the complete variable domain reads KAGVTQTPRYLIKTRGQQVTLSCSPISGHRSVSWYQQTPGQGLQFLFEYFSETQRNKGNFPGRFSGRQFSNSRSEMNVSTLELGDSALYLCASSLEGIYGYTFGSGTRLTVV.

The chain recombines TRBV18 with TRBJ2-3; D gene ambiguous. The germline gives CDR1 KGHSH, CDR2 LQKENI. The CDR3 totals 15 residues. The ends were cut back, 4 bases at V and 1 base at J, with 12 bases in the middle. The CDR3 reads CASSRYMWGTDTQYF. CDR3 nucleotide sequence: TGTGCCAGCTCACGATATATGTGGGGCACAGATACGCAGTATTTT.

This clone was counted between two and nine times. The chain is built from TRBV4-2 and TRBJ2-2; D is undetermined. The CDR3 contains 13 residues. Germline CDR1 LGHNA, CDR2 YNFKEQ. Trimming left V 6 bases short and J 1 base short, with 6 bases between. The CDR3 region is CASRGMNTGELFF. In nucleotides, the CDR3 is TGTGCCAGCAGGGGGATGAACACCGGGGAGCTGTTTTTT.

This clone was detected only a few times. The chain employs TRBV2 and TRBJ2-5; no definite D call. This CDR3 is 16 amino acids long. Germline V gene sequence: CDR1 SNHLY, CDR2 FYNNEI. Between the trimmed V and J ends, which lost 4 bases and 0 bases, there was a span of 15 bases. The CDR3 reads CASSAHQVLYQETQYF. CDR3 DNA: TGTGCCAGCAGTGCCCATCAGGTACTGTACCAAGAGACCCAGTACTTC.

This clone was found once. The chain has TRBV27 and TRBJ1-6, with a possible D match to TRBD1 (6 bases). V was cut by 3 bases and J by 6 bases, with 21 bases left in between. CDR1 and CDR2 from the germline V gene are MNHEY and SMNVEV (reference sequence). CDR3 length: 18 residues. CDR3 nucleotide sequence: TGTGCCAGCAGTTTCCAACGGCGGGGGGGGGCATTTAATTCACCCCTCCACTTT. Translated, it gives CASSFQRRGGAFNSPLHF.

The chain couples TRBV5-4 to TRBJ2-5, with D unresolved. The germline V and J ends were trimmed by 3 bases and 2 bases, with 5 bases remaining between them. Germline CDR1 and CDR2: SGHNT and YYREEE (reference sequence). The CDR3 runs to 12 residues. CDR3 residues: CASSYVQETQYF. DNA for the CDR3: TGTGCCAGCAGCTACGTTCAAGAGACCCAGTACTTC. Supplemented by reference TRBV5-4 and TRBJ2-5, the full variable domain reads ETGVTQSPTHLIKTRGQQVTLRCSSQSGHNTVSWYQQALGQGPQFIFQYYREEENGRGNFPPRFSGLQFPNYSSELNVNALELDDSALYLCASSYVQETQYFGPGTRLLVL.